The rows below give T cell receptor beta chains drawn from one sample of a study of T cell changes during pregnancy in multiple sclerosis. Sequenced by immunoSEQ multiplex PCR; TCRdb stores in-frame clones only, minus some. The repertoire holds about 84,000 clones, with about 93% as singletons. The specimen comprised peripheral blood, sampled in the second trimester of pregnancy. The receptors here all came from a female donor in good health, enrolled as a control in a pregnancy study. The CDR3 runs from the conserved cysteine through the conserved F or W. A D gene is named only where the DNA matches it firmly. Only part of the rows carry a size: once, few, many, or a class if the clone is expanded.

CDR3aa: CASSLQSGRAGETQYF
CDR3nt: TGTGCCAGCAGCCTCCAAAGCGGGAGGGCCGGAGAGACCCAGTACTTC
d_gene: TRBD2
j_gene: TRBJ2-5
v_gene: TRBV11-1
abundance: -

CDR3aa: CASSGSPGKETQYF
CDR3nt: TGTGCCAGCAGTGGGAGTCCAGGAAAAGAGACCCAGTACTTC
d_gene: -
j_gene: TRBJ2-5
v_gene: TRBV5-5
abundance: -

CDR3aa: CAWRRLAAYEQYF
CDR3nt: TGTGCCTGGAGACGGCTAGCGGCCTACGAGCAGTACTTC
d_gene: TRBD2
j_gene: TRBJ2-7
v_gene: TRBV30
abundance: -

CDR3aa: CASSQPGESEAFF
CDR3nt: TGTGCCAGCAGTCAGCCAGGGGAATCTGAAGCTTTCTTT
d_gene: -
j_gene: TRBJ1-1
v_gene: TRBV28
abundance: -

CDR3aa: CASSWGQTHEQYF
CDR3nt: TGTGCCAGCAGTTGGGGACAGACCCACGAGCAGTACTTC
d_gene: TRBD1
j_gene: TRBJ2-7
v_gene: TRBV14
abundance: once

CDR3aa: CSVYSGANVLTF
CDR3nt: TGCAGCGTTTACTCTGGGGCCAACGTCCTGACTTTC
d_gene: -
j_gene: TRBJ2-6
v_gene: TRBV29-1
abundance: -

CDR3aa: CASSPMTGSNEKLFF
CDR3nt: TGTGCCAGTAGTCCTATGACAGGGTCTAATGAAAAACTGTTTTTT
d_gene: TRBD1
j_gene: TRBJ1-4
v_gene: TRBV19
abundance: -

CDR3aa: CASSERTGATGELFF
CDR3nt: TGTGCCAGCAGTGAAAGGACAGGGGCCACCGGGGAGCTGTTTTTT
d_gene: TRBD1
j_gene: TRBJ2-2
v_gene: TRBV2
abundance: -

CDR3aa: CASTRRGSNQPQHF
CDR3nt: TGTGCCAGCACAAGGCGGGGAAGCAATCAGCCCCAGCATTTT
d_gene: -
j_gene: TRBJ1-5
v_gene: TRBV2
abundance: -

CDR3aa: CATTPGPSSYNEQFF
CDR3nt: TGTGCCACCACCCCAGGCCCCTCCTCCTACAATGAGCAGTTCTTC
d_gene: -
j_gene: TRBJ2-1
v_gene: TRBV19
abundance: -

CDR3aa: CASSTGGTLEAFF
CDR3nt: TGTGCCAGCAGTACAGGGGGCACTCTTGAAGCTTTCTTT
d_gene: TRBD1
j_gene: TRBJ1-1
v_gene: TRBV25-1
abundance: -

CDR3aa: CASRLLGAISTDTQYF
CDR3nt: TGTGCCAGCAGGCTCCTTGGGGCTATTAGCACAGATACGCAGTATTTT
d_gene: -
j_gene: TRBJ2-3
v_gene: TRBV2
abundance: -

CDR3aa: CASSRDITEAFF
CDR3nt: TGTGCCAGCAGCCGAGACATCACTGAAGCCTTCTTT
d_gene: -
j_gene: TRBJ1-1
v_gene: TRBV7-9
abundance: -

CDR3aa: CAAKVAGVNTGELFF
CDR3nt: TGTGCCGCAAAAGTAGCGGGAGTGAACACCGGGGAGCTGTTTTTT
d_gene: TRBD2
j_gene: TRBJ2-2
v_gene: TRBV13
abundance: -

CDR3aa: CASSSLDSGNTIYF
CDR3nt: TGTGCCAGCAGCTCCCTAGACTCTGGAAACACCATATATTTT
d_gene: -
j_gene: TRBJ1-3
v_gene: TRBV13
abundance: once

CDR3aa: CASSTVSSYNEQFF
CDR3nt: TGTGCCAGTAGTACCGTTAGCTCCTACAATGAGCAGTTCTTC
d_gene: -
j_gene: TRBJ2-1
v_gene: TRBV19
abundance: -

CDR3aa: CASSSGTGTDTQYF
CDR3nt: TGCGCCAGCAGCTCCGGAACAGGCACAGATACGCAGTATTTT
d_gene: -
j_gene: TRBJ2-3
v_gene: TRBV5-1
abundance: once

CDR3aa: CASSLGVSGRYNEQFF
CDR3nt: TGTGCCAGCAGCTTAGGTGTTAGCGGGAGGTACAATGAGCAGTTCTTC
d_gene: TRBD2
j_gene: TRBJ2-1
v_gene: TRBV7-9
abundance: -

CDR3aa: CASRTGAGLSYEQYF
CDR3nt: TGTGCCAGTAGGACCGGGGCTGGACTAAGCTACGAGCAGTACTTC
d_gene: -
j_gene: TRBJ2-7
v_gene: TRBV19
abundance: -

CDR3aa: CASMTGATNEKLFF
CDR3nt: TGTGCCAGCATGACAGGGGCAACTAATGAAAAACTGTTTTTT
d_gene: TRBD1
j_gene: TRBJ1-4
v_gene: TRBV28
abundance: -

CDR3aa: CASSPRRQPPNYGYTF
CDR3nt: TGTGCCAGCAGCCCTCGTAGACAGCCTCCTAACTATGGCTACACCTTC
d_gene: -
j_gene: TRBJ1-2
v_gene: TRBV7-2
abundance: -

CDR3aa: CASSMDRENTEAFF
CDR3nt: TGTGCCAGCAGCATGGACAGGGAGAACACTGAAGCTTTCTTT
d_gene: TRBD1
j_gene: TRBJ1-1
v_gene: TRBV6-4
abundance: once

CDR3aa: CASSLGGGLAYEQYF
CDR3nt: TGTGCCAGCAGCTTGGGGGGGGGCCTTGCCTACGAGCAGTACTTC
d_gene: -
j_gene: TRBJ2-7
v_gene: TRBV5-4
abundance: once

CDR3aa: CASSPDRGSNQPQHF
CDR3nt: TGTGCCAGCAGCCCTGACAGGGGGAGCAATCAGCCCCAGCATTTT
d_gene: TRBD1
j_gene: TRBJ1-5
v_gene: TRBV2
abundance: -

CDR3aa: CASSEGGQQETQYF
CDR3nt: TGTGCCAGCAGTGAAGGTGGGCAACAAGAGACCCAGTACTTC
d_gene: -
j_gene: TRBJ2-5
v_gene: TRBV2
abundance: -

CDR3aa: CAIRGPEGENQPQHF
CDR3nt: TGTGCCATCAGAGGACCCGAAGGGGAAAATCAGCCCCAGCATTTT
d_gene: -
j_gene: TRBJ1-5
v_gene: TRBV10-3
abundance: -

CDR3aa: CASSGGFLSGASTDTQYF
CDR3nt: TGTGCCAGCAGTGGGGGATTCCTTAGCGGGGCTAGCACAGATACGCAGTATTTT
d_gene: TRBD2
j_gene: TRBJ2-3
v_gene: TRBV6-1
abundance: -

CDR3aa: CASKLAGGTNEQFF
CDR3nt: TGTGCCAGCAAACTAGCGGGAGGCACTAATGAGCAGTTCTTC
d_gene: TRBD2
j_gene: TRBJ2-1
v_gene: TRBV6-6
abundance: -

CDR3aa: CAAQGYGGEQFF
CDR3nt: TGTGCCGCACAGGGGTATGGGGGTGAGCAGTTCTTC
d_gene: TRBD1
j_gene: TRBJ2-1
v_gene: TRBV27
abundance: -

CDR3aa: CASSLGGNTGELFF
CDR3nt: TGCGCCAGCAGCTTGGGAGGGAACACCGGGGAGCTGTTTTTT
d_gene: -
j_gene: TRBJ2-2
v_gene: TRBV5-1
abundance: few

CDR3aa: CASSIRAWGEQFF
CDR3nt: TGTGCCAGTAGTATCAGGGCATGGGGTGAGCAGTTCTTC
d_gene: -
j_gene: TRBJ2-1
v_gene: TRBV19
abundance: -

CDR3aa: CASTAGSFSTDTQYF
CDR3nt: TGTGCCAGCACCGCCGGGTCGTTTAGCACAGATACGCAGTATTTT
d_gene: -
j_gene: TRBJ2-3
v_gene: TRBV2
abundance: once

CDR3aa: CASSSLTRRETQYF
CDR3nt: TGTGCCAGCAGTTCCTTGACTAGGCGAGAGACCCAGTACTTC
d_gene: -
j_gene: TRBJ2-5
v_gene: TRBV5-4
abundance: -

CDR3aa: CASSGPRGGSNSPLHF
CDR3nt: TGTGCCAGCAGCGGGCCCCGCGGGGGGTCGAATTCACCCCTCCACTTT
d_gene: -
j_gene: TRBJ1-6
v_gene: TRBV9
abundance: -

CDR3aa: CASSFGTEAYEQYF
CDR3nt: TGTGCCAGCAGCTTTGGGACAGAGGCCTACGAGCAGTACTTC
d_gene: TRBD1
j_gene: TRBJ2-7
v_gene: TRBV5-6
abundance: -

CDR3aa: CASRAGAGNTIYF
CDR3nt: TGTGCCTCACGGGCAGGGGCTGGAAACACCATATATTTT
d_gene: -
j_gene: TRBJ1-3
v_gene: TRBV7-6
abundance: -

CDR3aa: CASIRTSGGGELFF
CDR3nt: TGCGCCAGCATCCGGACTAGCGGGGGCGGGGAGCTGTTTTTT
d_gene: TRBD2
j_gene: TRBJ2-2
v_gene: TRBV5-1
abundance: -

CDR3aa: CASSEYADTQYF
CDR3nt: TGTGCCAGCAGTGAATATGCAGATACGCAGTATTTT
d_gene: -
j_gene: TRBJ2-3
v_gene: TRBV2
abundance: -

CDR3aa: CASSARFQETQYF
CDR3nt: TGTGCCTCGTCCGCGCGGTTTCAAGAGACCCAGTACTTC
d_gene: -
j_gene: TRBJ2-5
v_gene: TRBV30
abundance: -

CDR3aa: CASSLAGGYTEAFF
CDR3nt: TGCGCCAGCAGCTTGGCCGGGGGTTACACTGAAGCTTTCTTT
d_gene: -
j_gene: TRBJ1-1
v_gene: TRBV5-1
abundance: medium-sized

CDR3aa: CVSHRGGWYYEQYF
CDR3nt: TGTGTTTCGCACCGCGGGGGGTGGTACTACGAGCAGTACTTC
d_gene: TRBD2
j_gene: TRBJ2-7
v_gene: TRBV6-1
abundance: -

CDR3aa: CASSLGGGRAKDTQYF
CDR3nt: TGTGCCAGCAGCTTAGGTGGCGGGAGGGCCAAAGATACGCAGTATTTT
d_gene: TRBD2
j_gene: TRBJ2-3
v_gene: TRBV7-2
abundance: few